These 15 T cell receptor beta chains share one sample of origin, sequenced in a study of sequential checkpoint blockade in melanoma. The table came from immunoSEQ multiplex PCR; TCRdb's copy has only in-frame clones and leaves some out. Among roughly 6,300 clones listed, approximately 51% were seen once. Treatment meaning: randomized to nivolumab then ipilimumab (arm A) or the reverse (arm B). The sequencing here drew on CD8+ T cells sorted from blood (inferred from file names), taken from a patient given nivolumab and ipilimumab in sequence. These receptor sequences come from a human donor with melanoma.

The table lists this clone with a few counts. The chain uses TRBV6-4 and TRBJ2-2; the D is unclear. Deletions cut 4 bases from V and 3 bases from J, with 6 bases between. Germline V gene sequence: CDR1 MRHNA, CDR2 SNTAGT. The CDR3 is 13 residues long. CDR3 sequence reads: CASSGGDTGELFF. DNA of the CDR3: TGTGCCAGCAGTGGCGGAGACACCGGGGAGCTGTTTTTT.

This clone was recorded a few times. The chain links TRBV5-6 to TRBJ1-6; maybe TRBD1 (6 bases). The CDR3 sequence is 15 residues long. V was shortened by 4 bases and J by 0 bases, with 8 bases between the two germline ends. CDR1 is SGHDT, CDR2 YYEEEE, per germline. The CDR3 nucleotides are TGTGCCAGCAGCCTGACAGGCTCCTATAATTCACCCCTCCACTTT. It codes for CASSLTGSYNSPLHF.

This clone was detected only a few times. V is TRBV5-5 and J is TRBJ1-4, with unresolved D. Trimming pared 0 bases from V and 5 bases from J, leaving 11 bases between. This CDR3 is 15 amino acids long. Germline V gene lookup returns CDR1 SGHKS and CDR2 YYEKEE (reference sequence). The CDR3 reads CASSLASWANEKLFF. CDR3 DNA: TGTGCCAGCAGCTTGGCGTCCTGGGCGAATGAAAAACTGTTTTTT.

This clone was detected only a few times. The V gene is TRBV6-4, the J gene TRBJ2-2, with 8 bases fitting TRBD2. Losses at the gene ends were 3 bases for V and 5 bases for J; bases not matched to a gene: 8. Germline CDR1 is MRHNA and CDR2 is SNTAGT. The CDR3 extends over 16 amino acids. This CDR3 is CASSDTRREVTGELFF. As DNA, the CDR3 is TGTGCCAGCAGTGATACTAGGCGGGAGGTTACCGGGGAGCTGTTTTTT.

For the CDR3, the DNA is TGTGCCAGCAGCTTCTGGGGACAGGGGACCACCTACAATGAGCAGTTCTTC. Translation gives CASSFWGQGTTYNEQFF. This rearrangement joins TRBV7-9 to TRBJ2-1; 10 bases match TRBD1. V was clipped by 3 bases and J by 2 bases; unmatched bases: 7. From germline, CDR1 is SEHNR and CDR2 FQNEAQ (reference sequence). The CDR3 has 17 residues.

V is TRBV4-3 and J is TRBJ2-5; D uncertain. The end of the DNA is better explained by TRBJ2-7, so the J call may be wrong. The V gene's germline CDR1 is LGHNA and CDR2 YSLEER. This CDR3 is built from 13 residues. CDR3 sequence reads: CASSQDGAYEQYF. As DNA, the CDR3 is TGCGCCAGCAGCCAAGATGGTGCCTACGAGCAGTACTTC.

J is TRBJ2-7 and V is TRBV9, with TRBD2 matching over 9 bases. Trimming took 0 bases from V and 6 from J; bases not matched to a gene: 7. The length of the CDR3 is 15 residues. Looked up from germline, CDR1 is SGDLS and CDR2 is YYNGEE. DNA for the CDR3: TGTGCCAGCAGCGTAGGCGTTGGCGGGAGGGGCGAGCAGTACTTC. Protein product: CASSVGVGGRGEQYF.

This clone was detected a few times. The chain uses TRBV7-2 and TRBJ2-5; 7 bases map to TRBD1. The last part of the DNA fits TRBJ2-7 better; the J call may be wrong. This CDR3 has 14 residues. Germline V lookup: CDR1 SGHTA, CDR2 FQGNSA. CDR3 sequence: CASARGQGAYEQYF. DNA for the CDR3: TGTGCCAGCGCTAGGGGGCAGGGCGCCTACGAGCAGTACTTC.

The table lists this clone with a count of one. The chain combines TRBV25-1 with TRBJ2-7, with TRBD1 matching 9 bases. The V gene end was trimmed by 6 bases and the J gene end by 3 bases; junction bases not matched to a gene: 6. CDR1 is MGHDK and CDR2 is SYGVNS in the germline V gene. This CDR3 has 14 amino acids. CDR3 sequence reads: CASSEGTGLYEQYF. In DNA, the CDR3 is TGTGCCAGCAGCGAAGGGACAGGGCTCTACGAGCAGTACTTC.

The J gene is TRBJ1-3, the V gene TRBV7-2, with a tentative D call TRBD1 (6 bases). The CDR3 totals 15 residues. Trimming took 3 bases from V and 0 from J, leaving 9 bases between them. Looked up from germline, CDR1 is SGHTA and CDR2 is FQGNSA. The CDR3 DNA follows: TGTGCCAGCAGCTTGCAGGGGCCCTCTGGAAACACCATATATTTT. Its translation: CASSLQGPSGNTIYF.

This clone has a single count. CDR3 nucleotides: TGTGCCAGCAGCACGCCGGGACAGGGAGCTTTCTTT. This encodes CASSTPGQGAFF. The chain joins TRBV7-6 to TRBJ1-1, with 9 bases that match TRBD1. The CDR3 totals 12 residues. The germline V gene has CDR1 SGHVS and CDR2 FNYEAQ. V lost 5 bases, J lost 10 bases, and 5 bases stayed unmatched.

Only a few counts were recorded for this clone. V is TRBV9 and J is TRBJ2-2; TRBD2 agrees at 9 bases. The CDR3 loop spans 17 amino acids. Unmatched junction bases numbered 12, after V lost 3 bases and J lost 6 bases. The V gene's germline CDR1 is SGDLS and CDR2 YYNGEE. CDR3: CASSGWGSGSISGELFF. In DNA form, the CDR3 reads TGTGCCAGCAGCGGTTGGGGTAGCGGGAGTATCTCCGGGGAGCTGTTTTTT.

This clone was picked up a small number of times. The DNA of the CDR3 is TGTGCCACCAGAGGGAGGGCCGAATCAGATGAGCAGTTCTTC. This encodes CATRGRAESDEQFF. J is TRBJ2-1 and V is TRBV19; TRBD2 matches 7 bases. CDR3 length equals 14 residues. The germline V gene encodes CDR1 LNHDA and CDR2 SQIVND (reference sequence). With V trimmed by 10 bases and J by 8 bases, 14 bases remained unmatched.

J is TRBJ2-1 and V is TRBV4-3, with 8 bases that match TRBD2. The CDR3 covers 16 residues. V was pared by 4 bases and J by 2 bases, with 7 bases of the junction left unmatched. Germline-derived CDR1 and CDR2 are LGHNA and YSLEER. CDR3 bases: TGCGCCAGCAGCCCGCGCCCGGGGGGGGCCTACAATGAGCAGTTCTTC. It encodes CASSPRPGGAYNEQFF.

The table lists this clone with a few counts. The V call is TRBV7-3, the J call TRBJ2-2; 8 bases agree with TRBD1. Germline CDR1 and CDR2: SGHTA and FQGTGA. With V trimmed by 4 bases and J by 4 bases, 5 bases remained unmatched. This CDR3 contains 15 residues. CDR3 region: CASSYRTGSTGELFF. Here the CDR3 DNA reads TGTGCCAGCAGCTACCGGACAGGGAGCACCGGGGAGCTGTTTTTT.